One sample yielded the 25 T cell receptor beta chains listed below, sequenced in a study of T cell responses to AZD1222 COVID-19 vaccine. Repertoires were generated with immunoSEQ multiplex PCR, while TCRdb's copy carries only in-frame clones and drops some. Of 180,000 or so clones detected, 90% to 95% appear once; the ten largest clones hold roughly 1%. The source material was peripheral blood, sampled 28 days after the second dose of the MenACWY control vaccine. These receptors were obtained from an adult who received the MenACWY meningococcal vaccine as a control.

This chain uses TRBV27 with TRBJ1-4; TRBD1 matches 7 bases. The CDR3 extends over 18 amino acids. Germline loops: CDR1 MNHEY, CDR2 SMNVEV (reference sequence). Losses at the gene ends were 2 bases for V and 0 bases for J; bases not matched to a gene: 9. The CDR3 is CASSLKQGTFATNEKLFF. For the CDR3, the DNA is TGTGCCAGCAGTTTAAAACAGGGGACCTTTGCAACTAATGAAAAACTGTTTTTT.

The chain is built from TRBV2 and TRBJ1-5; 7 positions match TRBD1. The germline gives CDR1 SNHLY, CDR2 FYNNEI. V shed 6 bases, J shed 9 bases, and the junction held 8 bases outside the gene matches. This CDR3 has 13 amino acids. CDR3 sequence reads: CASSRDSLGPQHF. In nucleotides, the CDR3 is TGTGCCAGCAGCCGGGACAGCCTCGGGCCCCAGCATTTT.

Note on this clone: The same CDR3 can be traced to other DNA sequences in this sample. The chain recombines TRBV27 with TRBJ1-4, with D tentatively TRBD1 (5 bases). Trimming removed 3 bases at V and 0 bases at J, with 8 bases between. Germline V CDR1 and CDR2: MNHEY, SMNVEV (reference sequence). The CDR3 loop spans 15 amino acids. The CDR3 bases are TGTGCCAGCAGTTTCGGGGGTGCAACTAATGAAAAACTGTTTTTT. Amino acid sequence: CASSFGGATNEKLFF.

The V call is TRBV11-2, the J call TRBJ2-7; D call uncertain. The CDR3 has 15 residues. Trimming removed 1 base from V and 3 bases from J, with 13 bases in between. Germline CDR1 reads SGHAT; CDR2 reads FQNNGV. CDR3 residues: CASSLVRALIYEQYF. The DNA of the CDR3 is TGTGCCAGCAGCTTAGTTAGGGCTCTTATCTACGAGCAGTACTTC.

The chain combines TRBV11-2 with TRBJ1-5; D is perhaps TRBD1 (6 bases). Trimming cost V 5 bases and J 7 bases, with 12 bases left between them. CDR3 length equals 13 residues. In germline, CDR1 is SGHAT, CDR2 FQNNGV. The CDR3 DNA sequence: TGTGCCAGCAGCCCAGGGGCCGGGCAGCCCCAGCATTTT. Amino acids: CASSPGAGQPQHF.

This clone was detected only a few times. The gene calls are TRBV10-3 and TRBJ1-1; D is possibly TRBD1 (6 bases). Germline values: CDR1 ENHRY, CDR2 SYGVKD. Trimming took off 0 bases at V and 1 base at J, with 9 bases between the two ends. This CDR3 contains 15 residues. CDR3 region: CAISESGTRNTEAFF. The CDR3 region has the DNA TGTGCCATCAGTGAGTCCGGGACACGGAACACTGAAGCTTTCTTT.

This chain joins TRBV7-2 and TRBJ2-1, with D maybe TRBD2 (6 bases). The V gene lost 2 bases and the J gene lost 3 bases, with 17 bases spanning the gap. The CDR3 contains 17 residues. The germline V gene has CDR1 SGHTA and CDR2 FQGNSA. In DNA form, the CDR3 reads TGTGCCAGCAGCTTAAACCCGGGCCAGGGAGGCTACAATGAGCAGTTCTTC. Residues: CASSLNPGQGGYNEQFF.

The CDR3 here is CASSRGGQGDYGYTF. For the CDR3, the DNA is TGTGCCAGCAGTCGTGGGGGGCAGGGGGACTATGGCTACACCTTC. This rearrangement joins TRBV6-5 to TRBJ1-2; 7 bases are a match to TRBD1. The CDR3 runs 15 residues. Germline V gene lookup returns CDR1 MNHEY and CDR2 SVGAGI. V shed 5 bases and J 3 bases; nucleotides not matched to a gene: 9.

This rearrangement joins TRBV3-1 (or the pseudogene TRBV3-2) to TRBJ1-1; possibly TRBD1 for D (5 bases). Germline-derived CDR1 and CDR2 are LGHDT and YNNKEL (reference sequence). This CDR3 spans 14 amino acids. Trimming pared 2 bases from V and 6 bases from J, leaving 13 bases between. The CDR3 region has the DNA TGTGCCAGCAGCCAACGCCCTCGGGGGTCTGAAGCTTTCTTT. Its translation is CASSQRPRGSEAFF.

V is TRBV28 and J is TRBJ1-4; 9 bases align to TRBD1. Trimming at V came to 5 bases and at J to 4 bases, leaving 5 bases not matched to a gene. CDR3 length equals 15 residues. Germline loops: CDR1 MDHEN, CDR2 SYDVKM. CDR3 region: CASSLTGGNNEKLFF. The CDR3 coding sequence is TGTGCCAGCAGTCTGACAGGGGGAAATAATGAAAAACTGTTTTTT.

This clone has just one count. The gene calls are TRBV19 and TRBJ2-2, with D possibly being TRBD1 (5 bases). The CDR3 is 15 residues long. Per germline, CDR1 LNHDA and CDR2 SQIVND (reference sequence). V was clipped by 3 bases and J by 0 bases, with 8 bases between them. CDR3 in DNA: TGTGCCAGTAGTATGGTACAGGCGAACACCGGGGAGCTGTTTTTT. Protein product: CASSMVQANTGELFF.

This rearrangement joins TRBV7-2 to TRBJ1-2; unclear D gene. The germline V gene has CDR1 SGHTA and CDR2 FQGNSA. Trimming shortened V by 5 bases and J by 5 bases, and 12 bases separated the two germline ends. The CDR3 is 13 amino acids. The CDR3 is CASSQDGSYGYTF. The CDR3 nucleotides read TGTGCCAGCAGCCAGGACGGCTCTTATGGCTACACCTTC.

The V gene is TRBV12-3 or TRBV12-4, the J gene TRBJ1-2; D gene ambiguous. The V end was cut by 8 bases, the J end by 2 bases, with 6 bases between. CDR3 length: 11 residues. The CDR3 spells CASGGNYGYTF. The CDR3 DNA reads as TGTGCCAGCGGAGGGAACTATGGCTACACCTTC.

This chain links TRBV19 with TRBJ1-1; D gene ambiguous. Germline V lookup: CDR1 LNHDA, CDR2 SQIVND (reference sequence). Trimming stripped 1 base from V and 4 bases from J, with 7 bases between. This CDR3 region has 13 residues. This CDR3 is CASSIGGTTEAFF. In DNA form, the CDR3 reads TGTGCCAGTAGTATAGGAGGTACCACTGAAGCTTTCTTT.

The V call is TRBV6-5, the J call TRBJ1-6; D possibly corresponds to TRBD1 (6 bases). Trimming removed 0 bases at V and 5 bases at J, with 8 bases between. This CDR3 contains 15 residues. Per germline, CDR1 MNHEY and CDR2 SVGAGI. The CDR3 here is CASSYSNRDNSPLHF. The DNA for the CDR3 is TGTGCCAGCAGTTACTCGAACAGGGATAATTCACCCCTCCACTTT.

This rearrangement joins TRBV4-3 to TRBJ1-1; D gene unclear. V was trimmed by 1 base and J by 1 base, leaving 7 bases between them. CDR3 length: 14 amino acids. Germline V gives CDR1 LGHNA, CDR2 YSLEER. The CDR3 bases are TGCGCCAGCAGCCAAGTAGACGGGAACACTGAAGCTTTCTTT. Translated: CASSQVDGNTEAFF.

The V call is TRBV7-8, the J call TRBJ2-2; unclear D gene. CDR1 and CDR2 from the germline V gene are SGHVS and FQNEAQ. The V and J ends lost 1 base and 6 bases respectively, with 6 bases between them. This CDR3 has 13 residues. The CDR3 spells CASSLEVSGELFF. CDR3 in DNA: TGTGCCAGCAGCTTAGAAGTATCCGGGGAGCTGTTTTTT.

V usage is TRBV27 and J usage is TRBJ1-1; D gene ambiguous. The CDR3 totals 14 residues. V gave up 7 bases and J gave up 1 base, with 13 bases separating them. Germline V gives CDR1 MNHEY, CDR2 SMNVEV (reference sequence). CDR3 amino acids: CASTAWASNTEAFF. The CDR3 nucleotides read TGTGCCAGCACTGCCTGGGCTTCGAACACTGAAGCTTTCTTT.

CDR3 in DNA: TGTGCCAGCAGCCAGGACGGGGGAAACACCATATATTTT. This translates into CASSQDGGNTIYF. This rearrangement joins TRBV6-6 to TRBJ1-3, with D hard to call. Trimming took 6 bases from V and 4 from J, leaving 10 bases between them. Germline CDR1 and CDR2: MNHNY and SVGAGI (reference sequence). The CDR3 is 13 residues long.

For the CDR3, the DNA is TGCGCCAGCAGCAACGAAAGGGTAGCGGATACGCAGTATTTT. Translated: CASSNERVADTQYF. V and J are TRBV5-1 and TRBJ2-3, with D possibly being TRBD2 (5 bases). CDR1 is SGHRS, CDR2 YFSETQ, per germline. There are 14 residues in the CDR3. V was clipped by 4 bases and J by 6 bases, with 15 bases between them.

This clone was found a few times. The chain carries TRBV30 and TRBJ1-6; D is possibly TRBD1 (6 bases). CDR1 GTSNPN and CDR2 SVGIG come from the germline V gene (reference sequence). CDR3 size: 14 residues. V was cut by 3 bases and J by 8 bases, with 14 bases left in between. CDR3 in DNA: TGTGCCTGGAGCGCGGGGGCGAATGATTCACCCCTCCACTTT. It encodes CAWSAGANDSPLHF.

The chain is built from TRBV20-1 and TRBJ1-2, with a weak D call TRBD1 (5 bases). V lost 6 bases, J lost 5 bases, and 10 bases lay in between. There are 11 residues in the CDR3. CDR1 and CDR2 from the germline V gene are DFQATT and SNEGSKA (reference sequence). The CDR3 DNA reads TGCAGTGCGACGGGGACTTATGGCTACACCTTC. Amino acid sequence: CSATGTYGYTF.

A single count supports this clone. V usage is TRBV12-3 or TRBV12-4 and J usage is TRBJ2-3; D is perhaps TRBD2 (6 bases). Trimming stripped 4 bases from V and 9 bases from J, with 11 bases between. The CDR3 totals 12 residues. The CDR3 DNA sequence: TGTGCCAGCAGTTCGAGCGGGCCCACGCAGTATTTT. Translated: CASSSSGPTQYF.

The chain uses TRBV7-9 and TRBJ2-5; 13 bases fit TRBD2. The CDR3 loop spans 16 amino acids. Germline V gene lookup returns CDR1 SEHNR and CDR2 FQNEAQ (reference sequence). V dropped 6 bases and J dropped 5; count of bases not matched to a gene: 9. Here the CDR3 reads CASSQTSGGARETQYF. As DNA, the CDR3 is TGTGCCAGCAGTCAAACTAGCGGGGGGGCCCGGGAGACCCAGTACTTC.

The rearrangement links TRBV5-1 to TRBJ1-1; tentative D call: TRBD1 (6 bases). Germline CDR1 SGHRS, CDR2 YFSETQ. The CDR3 is 15 amino acids. With 0 bases removed from V and 1 base from J, the gap between germline ends came to 10 bases. Written as DNA, the CDR3 is TGCGCCAGCAGCTTGGGGACAGCCAAGAACACTGAAGCTTTCTTT. This encodes CASSLGTAKNTEAFF.